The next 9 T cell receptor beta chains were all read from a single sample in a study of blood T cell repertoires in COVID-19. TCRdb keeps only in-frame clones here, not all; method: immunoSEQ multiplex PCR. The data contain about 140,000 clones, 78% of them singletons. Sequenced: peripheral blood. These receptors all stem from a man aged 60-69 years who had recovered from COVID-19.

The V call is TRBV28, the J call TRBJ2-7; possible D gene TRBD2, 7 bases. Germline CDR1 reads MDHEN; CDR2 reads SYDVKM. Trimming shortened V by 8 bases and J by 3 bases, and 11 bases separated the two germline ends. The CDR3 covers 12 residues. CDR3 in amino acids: CASGGGYYEQYF. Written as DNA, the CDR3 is TGTGCCAGCGGGGGGGGCTACTACGAGCAGTACTTC.

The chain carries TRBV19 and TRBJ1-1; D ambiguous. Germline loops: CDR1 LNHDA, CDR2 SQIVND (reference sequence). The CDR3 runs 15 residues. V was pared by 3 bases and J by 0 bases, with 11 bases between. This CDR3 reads CASSIEASLNTEAFF. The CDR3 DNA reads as TGTGCCAGTAGTATCGAGGCAAGCCTGAACACTGAAGCTTTCTTT.

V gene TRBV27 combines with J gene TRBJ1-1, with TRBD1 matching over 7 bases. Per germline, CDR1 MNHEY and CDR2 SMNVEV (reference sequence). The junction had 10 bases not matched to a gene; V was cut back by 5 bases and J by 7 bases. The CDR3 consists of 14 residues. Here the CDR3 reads CASSRNRGFDEAFF. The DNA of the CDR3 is TGTGCCAGCAGTCGGAACAGGGGATTCGATGAAGCTTTCTTT.

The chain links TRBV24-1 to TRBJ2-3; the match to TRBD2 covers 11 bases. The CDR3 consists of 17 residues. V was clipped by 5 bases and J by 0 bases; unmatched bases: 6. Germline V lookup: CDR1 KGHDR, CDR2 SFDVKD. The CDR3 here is CATSVTSGSPSTDTQYF. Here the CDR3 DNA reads TGTGCCACCAGTGTAACTAGCGGGAGCCCCAGCACAGATACGCAGTATTTT.

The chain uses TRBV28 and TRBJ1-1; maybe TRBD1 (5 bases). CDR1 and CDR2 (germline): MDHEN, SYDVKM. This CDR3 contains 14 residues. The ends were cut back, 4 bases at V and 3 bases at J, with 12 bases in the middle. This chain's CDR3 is CASSSTGWDTEAFF. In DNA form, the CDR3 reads TGTGCCAGCAGTTCCACAGGTTGGGACACTGAAGCTTTCTTT.

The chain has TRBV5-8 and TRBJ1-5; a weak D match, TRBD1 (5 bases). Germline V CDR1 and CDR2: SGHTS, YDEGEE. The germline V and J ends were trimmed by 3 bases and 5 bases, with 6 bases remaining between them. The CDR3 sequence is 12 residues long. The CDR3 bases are TGTGCCAGCAGCTGGGGGGATCAGCCCCAGCATTTT. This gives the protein CASSWGDQPQHF. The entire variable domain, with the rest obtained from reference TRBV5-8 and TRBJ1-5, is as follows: EAGVTQSPTHLIKTRGQQATLRCSPISGHTSVYWYQQALGLGLQFLLWYDEGEERNRGNFPPRFSGRQFPNYSSELNVNALELEDSALYLCASSWGDQPQHFGDGTRLSIL.

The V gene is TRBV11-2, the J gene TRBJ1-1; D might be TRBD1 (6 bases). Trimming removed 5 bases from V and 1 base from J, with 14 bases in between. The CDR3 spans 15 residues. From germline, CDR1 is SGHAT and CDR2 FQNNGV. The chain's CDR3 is CASSPTGTTNTEAFF. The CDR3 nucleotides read TGTGCCAGCAGCCCCACAGGGACGACGAACACTGAAGCTTTCTTT.

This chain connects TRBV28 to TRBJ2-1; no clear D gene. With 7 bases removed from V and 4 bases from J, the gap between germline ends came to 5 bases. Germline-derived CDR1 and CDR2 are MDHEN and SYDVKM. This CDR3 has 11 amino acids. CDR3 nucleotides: TGTGCCAGCACCGGGTACAATGAGCAGTTCTTC. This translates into CASTGYNEQFF.

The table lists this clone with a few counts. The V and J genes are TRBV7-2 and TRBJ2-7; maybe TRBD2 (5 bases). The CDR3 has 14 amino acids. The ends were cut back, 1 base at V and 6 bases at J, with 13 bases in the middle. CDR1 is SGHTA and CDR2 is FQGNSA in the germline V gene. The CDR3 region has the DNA TGTGCCAGCAGCTTAGGGTGGGAGACGGGCGAGCAGTACTTC. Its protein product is CASSLGWETGEQYF.